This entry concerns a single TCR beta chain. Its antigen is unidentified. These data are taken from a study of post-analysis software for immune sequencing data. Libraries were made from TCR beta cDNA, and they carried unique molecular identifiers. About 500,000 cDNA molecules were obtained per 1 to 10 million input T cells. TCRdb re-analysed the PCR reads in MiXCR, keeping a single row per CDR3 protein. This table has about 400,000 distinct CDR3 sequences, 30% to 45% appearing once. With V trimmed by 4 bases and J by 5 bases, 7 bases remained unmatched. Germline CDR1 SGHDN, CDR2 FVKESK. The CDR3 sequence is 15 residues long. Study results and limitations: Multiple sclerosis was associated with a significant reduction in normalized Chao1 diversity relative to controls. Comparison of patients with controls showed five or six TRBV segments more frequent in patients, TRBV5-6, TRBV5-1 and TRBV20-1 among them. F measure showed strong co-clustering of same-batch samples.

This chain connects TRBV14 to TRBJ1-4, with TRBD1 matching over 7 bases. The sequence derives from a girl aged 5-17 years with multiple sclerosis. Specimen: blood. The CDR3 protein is CASSRSGTVNEKLFF. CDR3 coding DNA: TGTGCCAGCAGCCGAAGCGGGACAGTGAATGAAAAACTGTTTTTT.